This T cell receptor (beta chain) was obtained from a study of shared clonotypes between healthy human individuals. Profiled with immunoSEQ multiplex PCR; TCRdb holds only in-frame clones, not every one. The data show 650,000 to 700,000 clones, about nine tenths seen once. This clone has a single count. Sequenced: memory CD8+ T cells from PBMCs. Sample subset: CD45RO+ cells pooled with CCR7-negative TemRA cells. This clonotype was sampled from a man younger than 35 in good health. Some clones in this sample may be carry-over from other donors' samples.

The CDR3 here is CASSLTGQPYEQYF. DNA for the CDR3: TGTGCCAGCAGCCTCACGGGACAGCCCTACGAGCAGTACTTC. The chain employs TRBV7-9 and TRBJ2-7, with TRBD1 identical over 7 bases. Germline values: CDR1 SEHNR, CDR2 FQNEAQ (reference sequence). This CDR3 is 14 amino acids long. With V trimmed by 5 bases and J by 2 bases, 6 bases remained unmatched.